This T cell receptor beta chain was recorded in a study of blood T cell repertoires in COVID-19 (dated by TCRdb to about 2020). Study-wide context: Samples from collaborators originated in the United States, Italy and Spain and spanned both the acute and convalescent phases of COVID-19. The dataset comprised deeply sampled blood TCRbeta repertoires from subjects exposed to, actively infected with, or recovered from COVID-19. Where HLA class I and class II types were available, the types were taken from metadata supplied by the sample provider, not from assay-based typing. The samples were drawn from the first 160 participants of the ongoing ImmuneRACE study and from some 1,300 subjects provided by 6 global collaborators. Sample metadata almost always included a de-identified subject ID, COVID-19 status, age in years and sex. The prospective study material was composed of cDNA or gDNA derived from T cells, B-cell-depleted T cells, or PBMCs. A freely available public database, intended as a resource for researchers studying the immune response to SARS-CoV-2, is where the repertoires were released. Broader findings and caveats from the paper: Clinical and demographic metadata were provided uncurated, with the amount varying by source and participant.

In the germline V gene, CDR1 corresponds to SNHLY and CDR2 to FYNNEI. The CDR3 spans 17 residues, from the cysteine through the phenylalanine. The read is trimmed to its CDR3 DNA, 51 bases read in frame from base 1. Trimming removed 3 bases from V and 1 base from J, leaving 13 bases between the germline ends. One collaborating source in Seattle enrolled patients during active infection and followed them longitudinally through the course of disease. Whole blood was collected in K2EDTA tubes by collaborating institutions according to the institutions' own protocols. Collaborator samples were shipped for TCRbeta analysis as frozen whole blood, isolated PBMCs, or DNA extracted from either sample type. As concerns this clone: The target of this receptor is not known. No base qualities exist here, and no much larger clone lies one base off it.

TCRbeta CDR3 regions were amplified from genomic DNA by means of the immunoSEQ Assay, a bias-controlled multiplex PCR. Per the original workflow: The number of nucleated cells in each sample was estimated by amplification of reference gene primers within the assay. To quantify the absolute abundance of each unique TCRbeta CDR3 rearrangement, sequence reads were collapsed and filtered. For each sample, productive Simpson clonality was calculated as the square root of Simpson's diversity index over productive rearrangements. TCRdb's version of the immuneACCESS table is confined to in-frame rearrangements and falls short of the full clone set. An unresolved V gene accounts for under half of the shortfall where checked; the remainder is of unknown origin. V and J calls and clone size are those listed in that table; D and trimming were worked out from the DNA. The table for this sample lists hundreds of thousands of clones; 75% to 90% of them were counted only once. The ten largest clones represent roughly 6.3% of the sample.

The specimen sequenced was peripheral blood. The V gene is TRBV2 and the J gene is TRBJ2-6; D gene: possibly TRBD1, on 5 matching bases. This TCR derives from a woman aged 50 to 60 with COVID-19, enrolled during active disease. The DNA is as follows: TGTGCCAGCAGTGATCAGGGAATTAGGTCTGGGGCCAACGTCCTGACTTTC. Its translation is CASSDQGIRSGANVLTF.